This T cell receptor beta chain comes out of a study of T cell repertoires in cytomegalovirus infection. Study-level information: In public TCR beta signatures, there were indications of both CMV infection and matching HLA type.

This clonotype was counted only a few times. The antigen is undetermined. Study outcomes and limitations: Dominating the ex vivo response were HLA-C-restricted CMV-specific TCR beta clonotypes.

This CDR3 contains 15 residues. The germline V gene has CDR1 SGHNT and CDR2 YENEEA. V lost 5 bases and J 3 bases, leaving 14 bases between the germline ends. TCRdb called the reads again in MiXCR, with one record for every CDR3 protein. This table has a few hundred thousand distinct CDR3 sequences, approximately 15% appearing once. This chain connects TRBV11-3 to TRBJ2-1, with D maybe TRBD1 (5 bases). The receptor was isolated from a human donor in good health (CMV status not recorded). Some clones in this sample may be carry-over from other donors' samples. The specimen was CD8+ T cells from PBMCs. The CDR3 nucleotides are TGTGCCAGCAGCGACCACAGGAACTTCTACAATGAGCAGTTCTTC. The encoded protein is CASSDHRNFYNEQFF.